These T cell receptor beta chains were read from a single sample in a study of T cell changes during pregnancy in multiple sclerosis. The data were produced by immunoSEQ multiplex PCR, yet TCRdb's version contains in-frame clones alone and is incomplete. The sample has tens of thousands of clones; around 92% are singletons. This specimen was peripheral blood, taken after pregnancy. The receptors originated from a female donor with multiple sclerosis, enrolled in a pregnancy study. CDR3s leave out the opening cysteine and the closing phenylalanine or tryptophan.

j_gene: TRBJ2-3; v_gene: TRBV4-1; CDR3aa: ASSHLEDTQY
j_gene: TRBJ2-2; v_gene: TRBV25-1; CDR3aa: ASSEGRTGNTGELF
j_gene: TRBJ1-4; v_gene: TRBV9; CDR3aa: ASSGGDRGNEKLF
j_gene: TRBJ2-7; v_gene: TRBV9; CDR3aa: ASSVGVMGGDRPPYEQY
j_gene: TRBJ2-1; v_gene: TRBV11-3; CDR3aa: ASSAGGRGFDEQF
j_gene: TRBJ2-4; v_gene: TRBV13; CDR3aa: ASSPSGGYIKNIQY
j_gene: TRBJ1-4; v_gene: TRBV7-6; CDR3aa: ASSPIVETTNEKLF
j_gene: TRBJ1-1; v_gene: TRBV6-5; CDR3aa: ASSYSRGFTEAF
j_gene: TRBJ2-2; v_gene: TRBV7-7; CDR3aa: ASSPEFTNTGELF
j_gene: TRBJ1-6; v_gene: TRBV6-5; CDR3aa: ASSSPGTGGVPLH
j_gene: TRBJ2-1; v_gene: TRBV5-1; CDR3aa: ASRLGLAGINEQF
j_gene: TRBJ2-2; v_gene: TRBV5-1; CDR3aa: ASGRTGTTNTGELF
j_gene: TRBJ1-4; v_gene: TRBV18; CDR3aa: ASSPQGATTEKLF
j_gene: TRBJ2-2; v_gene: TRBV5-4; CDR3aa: ASSPGGKNTGELF
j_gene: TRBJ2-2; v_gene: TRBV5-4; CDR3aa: ASSLARQGANTGELF
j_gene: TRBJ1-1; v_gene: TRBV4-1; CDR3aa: ASRGGSTEAF
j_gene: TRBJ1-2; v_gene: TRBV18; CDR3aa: ASSPNTGTGYITDGYT
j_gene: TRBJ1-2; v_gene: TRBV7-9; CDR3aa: ASSMGQGQVDGYT
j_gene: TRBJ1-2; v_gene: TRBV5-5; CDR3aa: ASSPGNPLWGYT
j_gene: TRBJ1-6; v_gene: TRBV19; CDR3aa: ASSPSRQVYNSPLH
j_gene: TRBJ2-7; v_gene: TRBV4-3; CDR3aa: ASSQGGTGEYEQY
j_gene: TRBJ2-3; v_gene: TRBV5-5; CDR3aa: ASSYLAGRGDTQY
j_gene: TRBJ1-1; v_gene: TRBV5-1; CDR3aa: ASSSGQSMNTEAF
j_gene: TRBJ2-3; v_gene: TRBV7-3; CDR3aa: ASSYSSGGAADTQY
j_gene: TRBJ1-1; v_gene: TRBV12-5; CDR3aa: ASGPPDSSEAF
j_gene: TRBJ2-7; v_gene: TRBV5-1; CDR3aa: ASSQTSQGAYEQY
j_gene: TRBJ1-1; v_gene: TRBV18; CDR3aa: ASSQTGNTEAF
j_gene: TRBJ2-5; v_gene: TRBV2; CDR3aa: ASSERETQY
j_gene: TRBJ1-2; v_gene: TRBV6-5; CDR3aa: ASSYGPAGTGYT
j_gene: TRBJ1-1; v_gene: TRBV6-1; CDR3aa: ASKMSTEAF
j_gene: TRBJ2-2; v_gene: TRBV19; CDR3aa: ASSIRAGGTTGELF
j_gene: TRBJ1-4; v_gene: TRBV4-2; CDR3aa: ASRGDPGATNEKLF
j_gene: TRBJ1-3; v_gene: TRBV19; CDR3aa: ASTIITGAGNTIY
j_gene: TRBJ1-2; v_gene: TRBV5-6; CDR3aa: ASSYGQGWDGYT
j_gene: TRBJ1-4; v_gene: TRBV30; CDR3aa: AWGPGGEKLF
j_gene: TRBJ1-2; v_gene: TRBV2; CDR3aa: ASSPTGTGSYGYT
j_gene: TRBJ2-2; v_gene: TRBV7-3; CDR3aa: ASSLHSSGVGTGELF
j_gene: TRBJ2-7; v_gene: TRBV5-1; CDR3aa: ASRLLVGGAYEQY
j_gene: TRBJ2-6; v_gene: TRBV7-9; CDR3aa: ASSFFLSGANVLT
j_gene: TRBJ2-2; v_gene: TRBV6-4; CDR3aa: AGSGALNTGELF
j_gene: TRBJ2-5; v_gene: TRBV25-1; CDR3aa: ASSPEASYQETQY
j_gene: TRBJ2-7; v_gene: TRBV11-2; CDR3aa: ASSLGTSLNEQY
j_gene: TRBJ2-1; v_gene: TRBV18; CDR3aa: ASSSAGWDEQF